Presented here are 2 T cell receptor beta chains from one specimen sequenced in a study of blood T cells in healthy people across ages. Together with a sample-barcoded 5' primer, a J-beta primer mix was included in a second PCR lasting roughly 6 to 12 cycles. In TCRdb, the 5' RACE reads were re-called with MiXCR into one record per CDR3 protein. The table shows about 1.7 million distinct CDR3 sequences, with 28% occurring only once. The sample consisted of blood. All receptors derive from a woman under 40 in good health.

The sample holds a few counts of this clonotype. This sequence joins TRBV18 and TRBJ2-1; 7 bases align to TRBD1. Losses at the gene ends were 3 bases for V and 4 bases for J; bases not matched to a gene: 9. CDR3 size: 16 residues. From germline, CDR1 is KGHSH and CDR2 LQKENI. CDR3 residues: CASSPPKRGHYNEQFF. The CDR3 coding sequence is TGTGCCAGCTCACCTCCCAAGAGGGGGCATTACAATGAGCAGTTCTTC.

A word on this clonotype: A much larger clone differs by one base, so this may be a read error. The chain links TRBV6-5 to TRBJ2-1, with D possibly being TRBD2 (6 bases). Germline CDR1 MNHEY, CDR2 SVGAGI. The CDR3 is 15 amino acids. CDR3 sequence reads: CASSKRDSLRNGQFF. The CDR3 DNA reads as TGTGCCAGCAGCAAACGGGACTCCCTCAGGAATGGGCAGTTCTTC.